Below, one TCR beta chain is given with its context. Antigen unknown. This entry belongs to a study of cytomegalovirus exposure and HLA in healthy donors. The study's findings and limits: Per a prior analysis, the majority of TCR beta V segments were productive roughly 90% or roughly 30% of the time. The study labeled under 200 TCR beta chains cytomegalovirus-associated.

V was pared by 0 bases and J by 4 bases, with 4 bases between. The CDR3 runs 13 residues. In germline, CDR1 is LGHNA, CDR2 YSLEER. The study ran its PCR with 60 Vbeta and 13 Jbeta primers. Sequencing was performed with immunoSEQ multiplex PCR; in TCRdb, only in-frame clones are kept and a portion is missing. The repertoire holds some 60,000 clones, approximately 80% seen once, with around 5.4% in the top ten. The chain uses TRBV4-3 and TRBJ2-1; D gene uncertain. The specimen sequenced was PBMCs. The origin of this receptor is a male donor in good health and CMV-seronegative. In nucleotides, the CDR3 is TGCGCCAGCAGCCAAGAACGGTACAATGAGCAGTTCTTC. As protein: CASSQERYNEQFF.